In this sample, the clone carrying this TCR beta chain turned up once. As yet, its antigen is unknown. This same CDR3 is encoded by further DNA sequences in the sample. The record originates from a study of T cell responses to AZD1222 COVID-19 vaccine. Study-wide points: CD4 TCRs linked to vaccination spanned spike, dominating at 160-218 and 743-854. Repertoire samples came only from after the peak T cell response. Females made up more of the donors, who were largely white British, and clonal diversity may have come out too low.

TCRdb's copy holds only in-frame clones and misses some; the assay was immunoSEQ multiplex PCR. The table records under 200,000 clones, roughly 88% of them present only once. CDR3 length equals 14 residues. Per the germline V gene, CDR1 is KGHSH and CDR2 is LQKENI. V lost 1 base, J lost 3 bases, and 3 bases stayed unmatched. This material consisted of peripheral blood, taken 28 days after the second AZD1222 dose. V is TRBV18 and J is TRBJ2-7; 7 bases map to TRBD1. This clonotype was obtained from an adult who received the AZD1222 COVID-19 vaccine. The CDR3 loop reads CASSPQGASYEQYF. The CDR3 DNA is TGTGCCAGCTCACCACAGGGGGCGAGCTACGAGCAGTACTTC.